Described below is a single T cell receptor (beta chain) sequence and its context. One end of the junction varies from germline; a read error may be responsible. The entry originates in a study of T cells in Graves' hyperthyroidism and ophthalmopathy. RNA transcripts served as the template for amplifying TCR beta CDR3 regions. Primed by the HTBI set, a first-round RT-PCR was run on the TCR CDR3. Via MiXCR, TCRdb re-called the multiplex PCR reads, giving one row per CDR3 protein. The sample has fewer than 650,000 distinct CDR3 sequences, 14% to 15% seen once. This CDR3 is built from 14 residues. Uncontrolled infection, other autoimmune disease, pregnancy or lactation barred patients from enrollment.

The receptor was derived from a woman between 40 and 50 years old with Graves' ophthalmopathy. The specimen sequenced was blood. The chain links TRBV12-3 or TRBV12-4 to TRBJ2-5; D unresolved. This chain's CDR3 is CACSLRQLGETQYF. The CDR3 bases are TGTGCCTGCAGTTTGAGGCAGCTAGGCGAGACCCAGTACTTC.